The next 17 T cell receptor beta chains were all read from a single sample in a study of HIV-infected patients and healthy controls (dated by TCRdb to the mid-2010s). Whole blood was used without fractionating the cells, so the repertoire represented all peripheral T cells without sorting. Library generation was performed with 5' RACE. The sequencer was an Illumina MiSeq. Reverse transcription of around 490 ng RNA was performed with SuperScript III using primers directed against the alpha and beta constant regions. Separate libraries for the alpha and beta chains were generated through chain-specific third strand synthesis that incorporated multiplexing indices. TCRdb handled the public reads itself, with Q25 trimming in fastp and clone calling in MiXCR, and kept productive beta chains. Rows are unified per CDR3 protein, each entry keeping the most common DNA and genes. The sample has some 10,000 distinct CDR3 sequences on record, roughly 7% of them singletons. Roughly 40% of the sample is taken by the ten largest.

The sequenced sample was blood, obtained before antiretroviral therapy. The receptors derive from an adult with HIV infection.

Notes on this clonotype: Being one base from a much bigger clone, this may be a read error. V and J are TRBV20-1 and TRBJ2-3; the D is unclear. The germline V and J ends were trimmed by 1 base and 2 bases, with 10 bases remaining between them. The length of the CDR3 is 14 residues. Per the germline V gene, CDR1 is DFQATT and CDR2 is SNEGSKA (reference sequence). The CDR3 sequence: CSARAGSSTDTQYF. The CDR3 DNA reads TGCAGTGCTAGAGCTGGCAGTTCCACAGATACGCAGTATTTT.

This clonotype came up many times. The chain has TRBV5-1 and TRBJ2-7; 7 nucleotides line up with TRBD2. Losses at the gene ends were 0 bases for V and 6 bases for J; bases not matched to a gene: 3. The CDR3 spans 13 residues. CDR1 is SGHRS, CDR2 YFSETQ, per germline. The CDR3 coding sequence is TGCGCCAGCAGCTTGGCGGCGGGGGTCGAGCAGTACTTC. It yields the protein CASSLAAGVEQYF.

This clonotype was observed at least ten times. The chain combines TRBV5-8 with TRBJ1-5; no firm D call. The CDR3 spans 16 residues. Germline CDR1 and CDR2: SGHTS and YDEGEE. Trimming shortened V by 0 bases and J by 0 bases, and 10 bases separated the two germline ends. Here the CDR3 DNA reads TGTGCCAGCAGCTTGGAGGGAAGCTATAGCAATCAGCCCCAGCATTTT. It specifies CASSLEGSYSNQPQHF. The whole variable domain, remainder taken from reference TRBV5-8 and TRBJ1-5, is EAGVTQSPTHLIKTRGQQATLRCSPISGHTSVYWYQQALGLGLQFLLWYDEGEERNRGNFPPRFSGRQFPNYSSELNVNALELEDSALYLCASSLEGSYSNQPQHFGDGTRLSIL.

This clonotype was detected ten times or more. This chain links TRBV29-1 with TRBJ2-5; maybe TRBD2 (5 bases). Per the germline V gene, CDR1 is SQVTM and CDR2 is ANQGSEA. The CDR3 consists of 17 residues. Trimming left V 2 bases short and J 2 bases short, with 21 bases between. The DNA for the CDR3 is TGCAGCGTTGAACTGGAGGCAGACTACAGTCCACAAGAGACCCAGTACTTC. Protein product: CSVELEADYSPQETQYF. Full variable domain (missing parts from reference TRBV29-1 and TRBJ2-5): SAVISQKPSRDICQRGTSLTIQCQVDSQVTMMFWYRQQPGQSLTLIATANQGSEATYESGFVIDKFPISRPNLTFSTLTVSNMSPEDSSIYLCSVELEADYSPQETQYFGPGTRLLVL.

This clonotype was counted only a few times. The chain uses TRBV7-9 and TRBJ2-5, with D perhaps being TRBD1 or TRBD2 (5 bases each). There are 15 residues in the CDR3. V gave up 5 bases and J gave up 4 bases, with 17 bases separating them. Germline V gives CDR1 SEHNR, CDR2 FQNEAQ (reference sequence). DNA of the CDR3: TGTGCCAGCAGCCCGGCCGGGACCCCGCCAGAGACCCAGTACTTC. This translates into CASSPAGTPPETQYF.

In this sample, this clonotype turned up many times. V usage is TRBV27 and J usage is TRBJ2-1; 14 nucleotides line up with TRBD2. V was clipped by 6 bases and J by 11 bases; unmatched bases: 21. Germline CDR1 is MNHEY and CDR2 is SMNVEV (reference sequence). CDR3 size: 19 residues. The CDR3 is CASSPDSHMTSGGAPKQFF. For the CDR3, the DNA is TGTGCCAGCAGCCCCGATTCCCATATGACTAGCGGGGGGGCACCCAAGCAGTTCTTC.

This clonotype is a singleton in its sample. A clone one base away is much larger, so this may be a read error. The chain couples TRBV30 to TRBJ1-1; D is uncertain. Per germline, CDR1 GTSNPN and CDR2 SVGIG (reference sequence). The CDR3 loop spans 11 amino acids. The CDR3 loop is CAWSVATEVFF. The CDR3 DNA is TGTGCCTGGAGTGTGGCCACTGAAGTTTTCTTT.

This clonotype was seen many times. The V and J genes are TRBV5-1 and TRBJ2-7; 8 bases fit TRBD1. CDR1 is SGHRS and CDR2 is YFSETQ in the germline V gene. The CDR3 contains 15 residues. Unmatched junction bases numbered 7, after V lost 4 bases and J lost 1 base. CDR3: CASSPGTGVSYEQYF. The CDR3 nucleotides are TGCGCCAGCAGCCCCGGGACAGGAGTTTCCTACGAGCAGTACTTC.

This clonotype occurred many times. The chain joins TRBV4-2 to TRBJ2-3, with D perhaps TRBD1 or TRBD2 (5 bases each). The CDR3 is 18 amino acids. V shed 3 bases and J shed 4 bases, with 23 bases lying between them. Germline values: CDR1 LGHNA, CDR2 YNFKEQ. In DNA, the CDR3 is TGTGCCAGCAGCCATGAGGGGTGGACATTCAACGGCGCAGATACGCAGTATTTT. Translation gives CASSHEGWTFNGADTQYF.

This clonotype came up many times. The chain is built from TRBV7-9 and TRBJ1-1; possibly TRBD1 for D (5 bases). Trimming stripped 3 bases from V and 6 bases from J, with 14 bases between. Germline V gene sequence: CDR1 SEHNR, CDR2 FQNEAQ (reference sequence). The CDR3 is 14 residues long. The CDR3 bases are TGTGCCAGCAGCTTTGGCGCAGGGAGCCCTGAAGCTTTCTTT. It specifies CASSFGAGSPEAFF.

The chain combines TRBV4-3 with TRBJ2-1, with 9 positions matching TRBD2. In germline, CDR1 is LGHNA, CDR2 YSLEER. The CDR3 runs to 15 residues. J lost 4 bases, V lost 0 bases, and 1 base had no gene match. The CDR3 nucleotides read TGCGCCAGCAGCCAAGAAGCGGGGGGATACAATGAGCAGTTCTTC. This sequence encodes CASSQEAGGYNEQFF.

This clonotype was counted ten times or more. The chain joins TRBV3-1 to TRBJ1-1, with 9 bases aligning to TRBD1. The germline gives CDR1 LGHDT, CDR2 YNNKEL (reference sequence). The CDR3 is 17 amino acids. The V gene end was trimmed by 4 bases and the J gene end by 0 bases; junction bases not matched to a gene: 9. In DNA form, the CDR3 reads TGTGCCAGCAGCCCCGGGACAGGGATTTTTATGAACACTGAAGCTTTCTTT. This gives the protein CASSPGTGIFMNTEAFF.

J is TRBJ1-5 and V is TRBV29-1; 8 positions agree with TRBD1. After removal of 6 bases from V and 3 bases from J, the junction contained 4 bases not matched to a gene. The CDR3 sequence is 13 residues long. The germline V gene has CDR1 SQVTM and CDR2 ANQGSEA. CDR3 region: CSVRDRYNQPQHF. The CDR3 DNA reads TGCAGCGTCCGGGACAGGTACAATCAGCCCCAGCATTTT.

The sample holds many counts of this clonotype. V is TRBV6-2 or TRBV6-3 and J is TRBJ2-7; no firm D call. The CDR3 spans 16 residues. Per germline, CDR1 MNHEY and CDR2 SVGEGT. Trimming removed 2 bases from V and 0 bases from J, with 14 bases in between. In DNA form, the CDR3 reads TGTGCCAGCAGTTACATAGCACTAAGGAGCTCCTACGAGCAGTACTTC. Translated: CASSYIALRSSYEQYF.

This clonotype was seen at least ten times. This chain connects TRBV15 to TRBJ2-3; unclear D gene. Germline lookup yields CDR1 LNHNV and CDR2 YYDKDF (reference sequence). The length of the CDR3 is 12 residues. Between the trimmed V and J ends, which lost 4 bases and 4 bases, there was a span of 6 bases. CDR3 sequence reads: CATSKIADTQYF. DNA of the CDR3: TGTGCCACCAGCAAAATCGCAGATACGCAGTATTTT.

This clonotype was seen at least ten times. CDR3 amino acids: CASSQGQGTYEQYF. The CDR3 coding sequence is TGTGCCAGCAGCCAAGGACAGGGTACCTACGAGCAGTACTTC. The rearrangement joins TRBV3-1 to TRBJ2-7, with TRBD1 identical over 7 bases. This CDR3 has 14 residues. V shed 1 base, J shed 2 bases, and the junction held 2 bases outside the gene matches. Germline V gene data show CDR1 as LGHDT and CDR2 as YNNKEL (reference sequence).

The genes are TRBV5-4 and TRBJ1-1; 7 bases are a match to TRBD1. CDR3 length: 15 amino acids. Germline V lookup: CDR1 SGHNT, CDR2 YYREEE (reference sequence). Germline trimming cut 5 bases from V and 3 bases from J; bases unmatched to any gene: 10. The CDR3 spells CASSTSTGYDTEAFF. The CDR3 DNA reads as TGTGCCAGCAGTACATCGACAGGGTATGACACTGAAGCTTTCTTT.